The 28 T cell receptor beta chains below all came from one sample that was sequenced in a study of CD8 T cells in ankylosing spondylitis. TCRdb fed the 5' RACE reads into MiXCR, producing one record per CDR3 protein. Of 300,000 to 350,000 distinct CDR3 sequences listed, around 10% were seen once; the top ten hold roughly 9.5%. Sequencing was done on a sample of blood, either unsorted or a sorted T cell fraction (not recorded which). These receptors all come from a female donor with ankylosing spondylitis or in good health (not recorded which).

This clonotype was counted a few times. The rearrangement uses TRBV7-9 and TRBJ2-2; D might be TRBD2 (5 bases). Trimming shortened V by 2 bases and J by 4 bases, and 8 bases separated the two germline ends. This CDR3 contains 14 residues. Germline lookup yields CDR1 SEHNR and CDR2 FQNEAQ (reference sequence). The CDR3 sequence is CASSLSGSTGELFF. CDR3 coding DNA: TGTGCCAGCAGCTTATCGGGGAGCACCGGGGAGCTGTTTTTT.

This clonotype has just a few counts. This chain links TRBV3-1 with TRBJ2-7, with 8 bases matching TRBD1. The CDR3 is 16 amino acids. The germline gives CDR1 LGHDT, CDR2 YNNKEL (reference sequence). The V gene end was trimmed by 6 bases and the J gene end by 3 bases; junction bases not matched to a gene: 13. The CDR3 is CASSSHGQGRNYEQYF. Here the CDR3 DNA reads TGTGCCAGCAGTTCCCATGGACAGGGAAGAAACTACGAGCAGTACTTC.

This clonotype occurred many times. The chain combines TRBV6-2 or TRBV6-3 with TRBJ2-7; D remains ambiguous. Germline CDR1 reads MNHEY; CDR2 reads SVGEGT. The CDR3 is made up of 15 amino acids. V shed 5 bases and J shed 3 bases, with 17 bases lying between them. The chain's CDR3 is CASSRLPRGIYEQYF. In nucleotides, the CDR3 is TGTGCCAGCAGTCGCCTGCCCCGAGGAATCTACGAGCAGTACTTC.

The chain is built from TRBV24-1 and TRBJ1-2; D is unclear. CDR1 is KGHDR and CDR2 is SFDVKD in the germline V gene. V was trimmed by 4 bases and J by 6 bases, leaving 11 bases between them. The CDR3 is 13 residues long. CDR3 nucleotides: TGTGCCACCAGTGAAAGAGGGCTCGATGGCTACACCTTC. It specifies CATSERGLDGYTF.

There are a few counts of this clonotype. The chain links TRBV9 to TRBJ1-1; D is uncertain. The germline CDR1 and CDR2 sequences are SGDLS and YYNGEE. The CDR3 consists of 16 residues. V shed 1 base and J shed 0 bases, with 13 bases lying between them. The CDR3 loop is CASSVNPVDVNTEAFF. CDR3 coding DNA: TGTGCCAGCAGCGTAAACCCGGTAGACGTGAACACTGAAGCTTTCTTT.

The rearrangement uses TRBV5-4 and TRBJ1-2, with no clear D. In germline, CDR1 is SGHNT, CDR2 YYREEE (reference sequence). Trimming removed 4 bases at V and 6 bases at J, with 10 bases between. The CDR3 totals 12 residues. The CDR3 spells CASSQRADGYTF. The CDR3 bases are TGTGCCAGCAGCCAGAGAGCGGATGGCTACACCTTC.

This clonotype was counted once. With a much larger clone just one base away, this may be a read error. The rearrangement links TRBV5-1 to TRBJ1-1; D unclear. The CDR3 runs 14 residues. V was pared by 6 bases and J by 1 base, with 13 bases between. Germline V gene data show CDR1 as SGHRS and CDR2 as YFSETQ. The CDR3 bases are TGCGCCAGCACCCTTACAACCCCGAACACTGAAGCTTTCTTT. Its translation: CASTLTTPNTEAFF.

This clonotype showed up just a few times. The gene calls are TRBV9 and TRBJ2-7; 10 nucleotides line up with TRBD1. CDR1 is SGDLS, CDR2 YYNGEE, per germline. This CDR3 has 17 residues. V lost 0 bases and J lost 3; bases outside the gene matches: 9. The chain's CDR3 is CASSVGSGTGVVYEQYF. CDR3 in DNA: TGTGCCAGCAGCGTAGGTAGTGGGACAGGGGTCGTCTACGAGCAGTACTTC.

The V call is TRBV2, the J call TRBJ2-7; 11 bases line up with TRBD1. Germline values: CDR1 SNHLY, CDR2 FYNNEI. The CDR3 is 15 residues long. The junction had 3 bases not matched to a gene; V was cut back by 1 base and J by 4 bases. This chain's CDR3 is CASSEGTGGIYEQYF. The CDR3 region has the DNA TGTGCCAGCAGTGAAGGGACAGGGGGCATATACGAGCAGTACTTC.

This clonotype was observed at least ten times. This chain uses TRBV4-3 with TRBJ1-1; D perhaps matches TRBD1 (6 bases). The CDR3 runs 15 residues. CDR1 is LGHNA, CDR2 YSLEER, per germline. Trimming pared 4 bases from V and 4 bases from J, leaving 16 bases between. CDR3 residues: CASSRGTGWVTEAFF. The CDR3 DNA sequence: TGCGCCAGCAGCCGAGGAACAGGGTGGGTCACTGAAGCTTTCTTT.

V gene TRBV12-3 or TRBV12-4 combines with J gene TRBJ2-6, with D unclear. Trimming cost V 1 base and J 1 base, with 17 bases left between them. The CDR3 has 19 residues. The DNA of the CDR3 is TGTGCCAGCAGTTTAGGGGGAATAAGGCGCCAATCTGGGGCCAACGTCCTGACTTTC. It yields the protein CASSLGGIRRQSGANVLTF.

The rearrangement links TRBV20-1 to TRBJ2-7, with 7 bases matching TRBD1. V shed 6 bases, J shed 3 bases, and the junction held 8 bases outside the gene matches. The germline V gene has CDR1 DFQATT and CDR2 SNEGSKA (reference sequence). The CDR3 length is 13 residues. The CDR3 DNA follows: TGCAGTGCCCAACGGACAGGTCTCTACGAGCAGTACTTC. Translated: CSAQRTGLYEQYF.

The J gene is TRBJ1-3, the V gene TRBV6-1; D remains unclear. Germline loops: CDR1 MNHNS, CDR2 SASEGT. The CDR3 loop spans 15 amino acids. V was pared by 1 base and J by 0 bases, with 7 bases between. The DNA for the CDR3 is TGTGCCAGCAGTGAAGGATCCATCTCTGGAAACACCATATATTTT. Its translation is CASSEGSISGNTIYF.

This chain joins TRBV4-2 and TRBJ2-7; weak D call: TRBD2 (5 bases). The germline V gene has CDR1 LGHNA and CDR2 YNFKEQ. The CDR3 totals 14 residues. V dropped 5 bases and J dropped 5 bases, with 16 bases sitting between them. The CDR3, as DNA: TGTGCCAGCAGCTCCGGGGTCTTTTCCCACGAGCAGTACTTC. Amino acids: CASSSGVFSHEQYF.

This clonotype was counted at least ten times. J is TRBJ2-1 and V is TRBV9; a possible D gene is TRBD1 (8 bases). The CDR3 has 17 residues. Trimming left V 4 bases short and J 2 bases short, with 19 bases between. Germline V gene sequence: CDR1 SGDLS, CDR2 YYNGEE. The CDR3 here is CASSNQGAGGPYNEQFF. CDR3 coding DNA: TGTGCCAGCAGCAACCAGGGGGCCGGGGGGCCCTACAATGAGCAGTTCTTC. The whole variable domain, filled in from reference TRBV9 and TRBJ2-1, reads DSGVTQTPKHLITATGQRVTLRCSPRSGDLSVYWYQQSLDQGLQFLIQYYNGEERAKGNILERFSAQQFPDLHSELNLSSLELGDSALYFCASSNQGAGGPYNEQFFGPGTRLTVL.

The rearrangement joins TRBV10-3 to TRBJ1-1; a possible D gene is TRBD1 (6 bases). This CDR3 spans 15 amino acids. Trimming removed 3 bases at V and 0 bases at J, with 11 bases between. From germline, CDR1 is ENHRY and CDR2 SYGVKD. This CDR3 reads CAISDPGVMNTEAFF. Written as DNA, the CDR3 is TGTGCCATCAGTGACCCAGGGGTTATGAACACTGAAGCTTTCTTT.

Worth noting for this clonotype: This could be a read error, since a much larger clone is one nucleotide away. V is TRBV21-1 and J is TRBJ2-3; TRBD1, as called in the table, went unchecked against the DNA. TRBV21-1 is designated a pseudogene. This CDR3 region has 14 residues. CDR3 sequence: CSSSQIWDADTQYF. As DNA, the CDR3 is TGTTCCAGCAGCCAAATATGGGACGCCGATACGCAGTATTTT.

The chain recombines TRBV6-5 with TRBJ2-3; tentatively, D is TRBD1 or TRBD2 (5 bases each). Germline CDR1 and CDR2: MNHEY and SVGAGI. Trimming removed 0 bases at V and 4 bases at J, with 11 bases between. The CDR3 extends over 15 amino acids. The CDR3 nucleotides read TGTGCCAGCAGTTACTCCAGACAGAGGGCAGATACGCAGTATTTT. Protein: CASSYSRQRADTQYF.

The sample holds a few counts of this clonotype. The genes are TRBV4-1 and TRBJ1-1, with D perhaps matching TRBD1 (5 bases). The CDR3 covers 14 residues. V was shortened by 0 bases and J by 7 bases, with 12 bases between the two germline ends. Germline CDR1 reads MGHRA; CDR2 reads YSYEKL. CDR3 in amino acids: CASSQDPREGEAFF. CDR3 nucleotide sequence: TGCGCCAGCAGCCAAGATCCCAGGGAGGGTGAAGCTTTCTTT.

The chain combines TRBV2 with TRBJ2-1; no clear D. This CDR3 contains 13 residues. Per the germline V gene, CDR1 is SNHLY and CDR2 is FYNNEI. The germline V and J ends were trimmed by 7 bases and 14 bases, with 21 bases remaining between them. The CDR3: CASNPLPGRREFF. CDR3 in DNA: TGTGCCAGCAATCCCCTCCCAGGTCGTCGGGAGTTCTTC.

This clonotype showed up many times. The genes are TRBV10-3 and TRBJ2-2; 7 nucleotides align to TRBD1. This CDR3 spans 14 amino acids. Unmatched junction bases numbered 8, after V lost 7 bases and J lost 6 bases. The germline V gene has CDR1 ENHRY and CDR2 SYGVKD. The CDR3 spells CAITGQAMAGELFF. CDR3 nucleotides: TGTGCCATCACTGGACAGGCCATGGCCGGGGAGCTGTTTTTT.

This clonotype has at least ten counts. The chain has TRBV29-1 and TRBJ2-3; a weak D match, TRBD2 (5 bases). Germline loops: CDR1 SQVTM, CDR2 ANQGSEA. Trimming left V 2 bases short and J 7 bases short, with 10 bases between. This CDR3 is built from 12 residues. CDR3 nucleotide sequence: TGCAGCGTTGAATATACCGGGAATACGCAGTATTTT. Amino acid sequence: CSVEYTGNTQYF.

This clonotype was seen only once. The CDR3 carries no conserved terminal phenylalanine or tryptophan, so it likely arises from a read error. The V gene is TRBV5-5, the J gene TRBJ1-2, with D unclear. The CDR3 length is 16 residues. V lost 0 bases and J lost 4, with 16 bases in between. The germline gives CDR1 SGHKS, CDR2 YYEKEE (reference sequence). The CDR3 DNA reads TGTGCCAGCAGCTTGGACAGTGGTGTGATTTCCTATGGCTACACCTTG. Its protein is CASSLDSGVISYGYTL.

This clonotype was detected ten times or more. The chain is built from TRBV9 and TRBJ2-5; the D gene is possibly TRBD2 (5 bases). The CDR3 runs 11 residues. Germline V lookup: CDR1 SGDLS, CDR2 YYNGEE. V was trimmed by 5 bases and J by 4 bases, leaving 6 bases between them. CDR3: CASSRGETQYF. CDR3 DNA sequence: TGTGCCAGCAGTCGGGGAGAGACCCAGTACTTC.

In this sample, this clonotype turned up many times. No conserved phenylalanine or tryptophan ends this CDR3, so it is likely a read error. No DNA is shown, since the ends of the CDR3 on it are uncertain; the CDR3 is the one TCRdb lists. The chain carries TRBV5-5 and TRBJ2-1; the tabulated D call, TRBD1, remains unverified against the DNA. The CDR3 sequence runs 10 residues, both termini included. In germline, CDR1 is SGHKS, CDR2 YYEKEE (reference sequence). The CDR3 is CASSPRQGIV.

This clonotype has only a few counts. CDR3 residues: CSAPPGQGTPLVYGYTF. DNA for the CDR3: TGCAGTGCCCCCCCCGGACAGGGGACCCCATTGGTCTATGGCTACACCTTC. The chain carries TRBV20-1 and TRBJ1-2; 9 nucleotides agree with TRBD1. The ends lost 6 bases at V and 4 bases at J; junction bases unmatched: 18. The CDR3 length is 17 residues. CDR1 and CDR2 (germline): DFQATT, SNEGSKA (reference sequence).

In its sample, this clonotype was seen many times. This chain connects TRBV11-2 to TRBJ2-2; no definite D call. CDR1 SGHAT and CDR2 FQNNGV come from the germline V gene. V lost 4 bases to trimming and J lost 7 bases, with 10 bases between them. This CDR3 comprises 13 residues. CDR3 bases: TGTGCCAGCAGCTCGTTGGACCGCGGGGAGCTGTTTTTT. This sequence encodes CASSSLDRGELFF.

The chain links TRBV6-2 or TRBV6-3 to TRBJ2-1; 9 nucleotides line up with TRBD2. Germline V gene sequence: CDR1 MNHEY, CDR2 SVGEGT. V lost 6 bases to trimming and J lost 9 bases; unmatched junction nucleotides: 18. The CDR3 consists of 17 residues. CDR3 coding DNA: TGTGCCAGCAGCCAGTTTAGGGCGGGGGGGCCGCGTGGTGAGCAGTTCTTC. Its translation: CASSQFRAGGPRGEQFF.